This T cell receptor (beta chain) was sequenced in a study of T-cell reconstitution after alpha-beta-depleted transplantation in children. This clonotype was picked up a small number of times. This CDR3 comprises 15 residues. Trimming took off 1 base at V and 3 bases at J, with 12 bases between the two ends. Preparation of the TCRbeta library was carried out with unique molecular identifiers. Using its own MiXCR run on the PCR reads, TCRdb lists one record per CDR3 protein. Of approximately 430,000 distinct CDR3 sequences listed, about a sixth are singletons. The source of this sequence is a boy under two years old who had a stem cell transplant for Wiskott-Aldrich syndrome, so the T cells may come from the graft donor. The input for sequencing was PBMCs, mostly from graft donor cells, taken 360 days after TCRalphabeta/CD19-depleted stem cell transplant. The chain recombines TRBV12-3 or TRBV12-4 with TRBJ1-1; tentative D call: TRBD1 (5 bases). The CDR3 loop reads CASSLVWGKDTEAFF. As DNA, the CDR3 is TGTGCCAGCAGTTTAGTCTGGGGGAAGGACACTGAAGCTTTCTTT.